This entry lists 24 T cell receptor beta chains sequenced from one sample in a study of cytomegalovirus exposure and HLA in healthy donors (TCRdb year 2017). The library was prepared using the immunoSEQ multiplex PCR assay. The multiplex PCR relied on a mix of 60 forward primers for TCR Vbeta segments and 13 reverse primers for TCR Jbeta segments. In TCRdb, the immuneACCESS table is reduced to in-frame sequences with V and J assigned. These tables do not hold every clone; where another copy was compared, an unresolved V gene accounts for under half, and the others remain unexplained. This sample is represented by roughly 120,000 clones; 80% of them were singletons. The ten largest clonotypes hold over 2.5% of the sample. Sequenced material: PBMCs. These receptors came from a male donor in good health and CMV-seronegative.

As for this clone: The CDR3 end shows no conserved phenylalanine or tryptophan, and so a read error is likely. The chain couples TRBV10-2 to TRBJ2-7; tentatively, D is TRBD1 (6 bases). V was pared by 6 bases and J by 9 bases, with 21 bases between. Germline values: CDR1 WSHSY, CDR2 SAAADI. CDR3 size: 14 residues. CDR3 in DNA: TGCGCCAGCAGCCAACGGGACACTTCTACGAGGCAGTACCTC. This gives the protein CASSQRDTSTRQYL.

For this clone: This CDR3 is also generated by other DNA sequences in the sample. The V gene is TRBV5-1, the J gene TRBJ1-1, with D tentatively TRBD1 (6 bases). CDR1 SGHRS and CDR2 YFSETQ come from the germline V gene. The CDR3 is 15 residues long. V dropped 2 bases and J dropped 4 bases, with 15 bases sitting between them. For the CDR3, the DNA is TGCGCCAGCAGCTTAATTGGGCAGGGGAGCACTGAAGCTTTCTTT. This translates into CASSLIGQGSTEAFF.

The rearrangement joins TRBV4-3 to TRBJ2-1, with 8 bases that match TRBD1. Germline assignment: CDR1 LGHNA and CDR2 YSLEER. The junction had 10 bases not matched to a gene; V was cut back by 0 bases and J by 6 bases. The CDR3 runs 17 residues. In DNA form, the CDR3 reads TGCGCCAGCAGCCAAGATCCCTGGACAGGGAATCGCAATGAGCAGTTCTTC. Protein sequence: CASSQDPWTGNRNEQFF.

This sequence joins TRBV7-8 and TRBJ1-2, with 8 bases lining up with TRBD1. Germline V CDR1 and CDR2: SGHVS, FQNEAQ. The CDR3 is 13 amino acids. J lost 6 bases, V lost 3 bases, and 3 bases had no gene match. The DNA of the CDR3 is TGTGCCAGCAGCTTCGGACAGGGAGATGGCTACACCTTC. This gives the protein CASSFGQGDGYTF.

V usage is TRBV6-5 and J usage is TRBJ2-7, with D possibly TRBD1 on 6 matching bases. The V gene lost 2 bases and the J gene lost 2 bases, with 16 bases spanning the gap. The CDR3 length is 16 residues. Germline V lookup: CDR1 MNHEY, CDR2 SVGAGI. This CDR3 is CASSYLPGEFAYEQYF. CDR3 DNA sequence: TGTGCCAGCAGTTACCTGCCAGGGGAGTTCGCCTACGAGCAGTACTTC.

V usage is TRBV7-2 and J usage is TRBJ1-4, with 8 bases fitting TRBD1. Germline CDR1 reads SGHTA; CDR2 reads FQGNSA. J was trimmed by 3 bases and V by 2 bases; bases with no gene match: 2. The CDR3 sequence is 15 residues long. DNA of the CDR3: TGTGCCAGCAGCTTACAGGGGGCGTCTAATGAAAAACTGTTTTTT. Translated, it gives CASSLQGASNEKLFF.

The chain's CDR3 is CASSLDPQETQYF. CDR3 coding DNA: TGTGCCAGCAGCTTGGATCCTCAAGAGACCCAGTACTTC. The chain couples TRBV5-4 to TRBJ2-5; D gene ambiguous. Per germline, CDR1 SGHNT and CDR2 YYREEE (reference sequence). The CDR3 loop spans 13 amino acids. V was pared by 0 bases and J by 2 bases, with 5 bases between.

The chain couples TRBV30 to TRBJ2-7, with 7 bases that match TRBD1. Germline CDR1 reads GTSNPN; CDR2 reads SVGIG (reference sequence). Trimming cost V 3 bases and J 7 bases; bases outside gene matches: 6. There are 12 residues in the CDR3. The DNA of the CDR3 is TGTGCCTGGAGCAAGGGGGCAGGGGAGCAGTACTTC. It yields the protein CAWSKGAGEQYF. The full variable domain, with the rest looked up from reference TRBV30 and TRBJ2-7, is SQTIHQWPATLVQPVGSPLSLECTVEGTSNPNLYWYRQAAGRGLQLLFYSVGIGQISSEVPQNLSASRPQDRQFILSSKKLLLSDSGFYLCAWSKGAGEQYFGPGTRLTVT.

This chain uses TRBV30 with TRBJ1-2; the D is unclear. This CDR3 is built from 16 residues. Germline V lookup: CDR1 GTSNPN, CDR2 SVGIG (reference sequence). V gave up 2 bases and J gave up 4 bases, with 20 bases separating them. The CDR3 region is CAWSTPRFNLIYGYTF. The CDR3 DNA reads TGTGCCTGGAGTACACCCAGGTTTAACCTCATCTATGGCTACACCTTC.

The gene calls are TRBV9 and TRBJ2-5, with TRBD2 matching over 7 bases. The germline gives CDR1 SGDLS, CDR2 YYNGEE. With V trimmed by 4 bases and J by 4 bases, 7 bases remained unmatched. There are 14 residues in the CDR3. The CDR3 here is CASSSSGLVETQYF. As DNA, the CDR3 is TGTGCCAGCAGCTCCTCAGGACTAGTAGAGACCCAGTACTTC.

The chain employs TRBV11-2 and TRBJ1-4, with 8 bases fitting TRBD1. CDR1 is SGHAT and CDR2 is FQNNGV in the germline V gene. The V gene end was trimmed by 3 bases and the J gene end by 7 bases; junction bases not matched to a gene: 7. This CDR3 is built from 15 residues. Written as DNA, the CDR3 is TGTGCCAGCAGCTTCCACCGACAGGGGATTGAAAAACTGTTTTTT. The encoded protein is CASSFHRQGIEKLFF.

This sequence joins TRBV10-3 and TRBJ2-2, with D unresolved. The CDR3 spans 12 residues. V was pared by 6 bases and J by 5 bases, with 7 bases between. Per the germline V gene, CDR1 is ENHRY and CDR2 is SYGVKD. Written as DNA, the CDR3 is TGTGCCATCAGGCAGGATACCGGGGAGCTGTTTTTT. Its translation is CAIRQDTGELFF.

The chain links TRBV6-1 to TRBJ1-6; D possibly corresponds to TRBD1 (5 bases). Trimming took 2 bases from V and 6 from J, leaving 14 bases between them. CDR1 is MNHNS and CDR2 is SASEGT in the germline V gene. This CDR3 region has 16 residues. CDR3 in DNA: TGTGCCAGCAGTGAACAGGGAGGGATGGGTAATTCACCCCTCCACTTT. Protein sequence: CASSEQGGMGNSPLHF.

This clone was found a few times. The V and J genes are TRBV7-2 and TRBJ1-2; a weak D match, TRBD1 (5 bases). Germline V lookup: CDR1 SGHTA, CDR2 FQGNSA. V lost 3 bases to trimming and J lost 8 bases, with 16 bases between them. The CDR3 length is 14 residues. CDR3 region: CASSFEVGTWGYTF. DNA of the CDR3: TGTGCCAGCAGCTTCGAGGTGGGGACTTGGGGCTACACCTTC.

This clone was observed a few times. The chain uses TRBV30 and TRBJ1-1; the D is unclear. Trimming pared 1 base from V and 0 bases from J, leaving 9 bases between. Germline V gene sequence: CDR1 GTSNPN, CDR2 SVGIG (reference sequence). The CDR3 is 14 amino acids. The CDR3 DNA reads as TGTGCCTGGAGTGCCCTACAGATGAACACTGAAGCTTTCTTT. Its protein product is CAWSALQMNTEAFF. Combining the CDR3 with reference TRBV30 and TRBJ1-1 gives the whole variable domain SQTIHQWPATLVQPVGSPLSLECTVEGTSNPNLYWYRQAAGRGLQLLFYSVGIGQISSEVPQNLSASRPQDRQFILSSKKLLLSDSGFYLCAWSALQMNTEAFFGQGTRLTVV.

V usage is TRBV4-3 and J usage is TRBJ1-2, with TRBD1 identical over 10 bases. This CDR3 has 15 amino acids. Trimming at V came to 4 bases and at J to 8 bases, leaving 10 bases not matched to a gene. The V gene's germline CDR1 is LGHNA and CDR2 YSLEER. The CDR3 DNA reads as TGCGCCAGCAGCCCCGGGACAGGGGACATGGACGGCTACACCTTC. Amino acids: CASSPGTGDMDGYTF.

This clone appeared a few times. The gene calls are TRBV25-1 and TRBJ1-1; no definite D call. CDR1 is MGHDK, CDR2 SYGVNS, per germline. The V and J ends lost 4 bases and 13 bases respectively, with 13 bases between them. CDR3 length: 11 residues. Written as DNA, the CDR3 is TGTGCCAGCAGTGGAGGGCGGAAAGATTTCTTT. As protein: CASSGGRKDFF. Supplemented by reference TRBV25-1 and TRBJ1-1, the full variable domain reads EADIYQTPRYLVIGTGKKITLECSQTMGHDKMYWYQQDPGMELHLIHYSYGVNSTEKGDLSSESTVSRIRTEHFPLTLESARPSHTSQYLCASSGGRKDFFGQGTRLTVV.

The rearrangement uses TRBV9 and TRBJ2-2, with D unclear. The length of the CDR3 is 14 residues. Germline V CDR1 and CDR2: SGDLS, YYNGEE. V lost 6 bases to trimming and J lost 6 bases, with 15 bases between them. The CDR3 DNA follows: TGTGCCAGCAATACCCGTGGCTCAGCCGGGGAGCTGTTTTTT. This translates into CASNTRGSAGELFF.

As regards this clone: The junction differs from germline at one of its ends, possibly a read error. This rearrangement joins TRBV4-1 to TRBJ2-4; 7 nucleotides line up with TRBD1. This CDR3 spans 17 amino acids. Germline V gene lookup returns CDR1 MGHRA and CDR2 YSYEKL. CDR3 sequence: CASSQGYRGRGKNSQYF. In DNA form, the CDR3 reads TGCGCCAGCAGCCAAGGTTACAGGGGACGGGGCAAAAACAGTCAGTACTTC.

The rearrangement links TRBV18 to TRBJ2-1; TRBD2 is a possible D gene (6 bases). The germline V and J ends were trimmed by 3 bases and 1 base, with 7 bases remaining between them. Per germline, CDR1 KGHSH and CDR2 LQKENI. The CDR3 spans 14 residues. CDR3 nucleotides: TGTGCCAGCTCACCCAGCGGGTCCTACAATGAGCAGTTCTTC. Translated, it gives CASSPSGSYNEQFF.

Only a few counts were recorded for this clone. The chain has TRBV9 and TRBJ2-1; 9 bases fit TRBD2. Germline trimming cut 0 bases from V and 6 bases from J; bases unmatched to any gene: 10. CDR3 length equals 17 residues. Germline CDR1 reads SGDLS; CDR2 reads YYNGEE. The CDR3 loop is CASSVEVLTTSGNEQFF. The CDR3, as DNA: TGTGCCAGCAGCGTAGAGGTATTGACGACTAGCGGCAATGAGCAGTTCTTC.

V and J are TRBV18 and TRBJ2-2; D is possibly TRBD2 (5 bases). The V end was cut by 3 bases, the J end by 5 bases, with 16 bases between. This CDR3 is built from 16 residues. Germline values: CDR1 KGHSH, CDR2 LQKENI. The CDR3 loop reads CASSPPRVPGTGELFF. CDR3 DNA: TGTGCCAGCTCACCGCCGAGGGTTCCAGGTACCGGGGAGCTGTTTTTT.

CDR3 in DNA: TGTGCCAGCAGCTCCTTTGGACTAGGGAGACCCACAGATACGCAGTATTTT. It translates to CASSSFGLGRPTDTQYF. The chain links TRBV7-2 to TRBJ2-3, with TRBD2 matching over 7 bases. Germline CDR1 SGHTA, CDR2 FQGNSA. The V and J ends lost 4 bases and 2 bases, in that order; junction bases with no gene match: 12. The CDR3 totals 17 residues.

This chain links TRBV11-2 with TRBJ2-3, with TRBD2 matching 9 bases. This CDR3 comprises 15 residues. V shed 5 bases and J 4 bases; nucleotides not matched to a gene: 7. Germline V gene data show CDR1 as SGHAT and CDR2 as FQNNGV. In DNA, the CDR3 is TGTGCCAGCAGCAGAGCGGGAGGCCAGTCAGATACGCAGTATTTT. This sequence encodes CASSRAGGQSDTQYF.